Reported below is one T cell receptor beta chain. Only in-frame clones appear in the TCRdb table, and some are missing; sequencing was by immunoSEQ multiplex PCR. The sample comprises approximately 1.4 million clones, approximately 98% of which are singletons, and 0.4% to 0.45% rests with the top ten. The sample is drawn from a study of shared clonotypes between healthy human individuals. The germline CDR1 and CDR2 sequences are SGHAT and FQNNGV. Germline trimming cut 8 bases from V and 4 bases from J; bases unmatched to any gene: 16. This CDR3 contains 16 residues. The receptor was isolated from a man aged 25-40 years in good health. Sequences were obtained from naive CD4+ T cells sorted from blood. Subset here: CD45RA+ positively selected. The chain is built from TRBV11-2 and TRBJ2-5; 7 bases line up with TRBD2. CDR3 region: CASGLEAGVGAETQYF. In DNA, the CDR3 is TGTGCCAGCGGTTTAGAGGCGGGAGTCGGGGCAGAGACCCAGTACTTC.